The 20 T cell receptor beta chains below come from one sample, sequenced in a study of blood T cell repertoires in COVID-19. Produced via immunoSEQ multiplex PCR; TCRdb's table is partial and in-frame only. The sample yields 68,000 or so clones, around 87% seen once. The sample was peripheral blood. Receptors were obtained from a man aged 45-65 years with active COVID-19.

This chain connects TRBV6-5 to TRBJ2-7; no firm D call. Germline V gene data show CDR1 as MNHEY and CDR2 as SVGAGI. The CDR3 runs to 15 residues. Trimming cost V 8 bases and J 5 bases, with 22 bases left between them. Written as DNA, the CDR3 is TGTGCCAGCGAAAAGGTCGGCCCGAGGAGTAACGAGCAGTACTTC. As protein: CASEKVGPRSNEQYF.

This clone was seen only a few times. The chain is built from TRBV19 and TRBJ2-1; perhaps TRBD1 as D (5 bases). CDR1 is LNHDA, CDR2 SQIVND, per germline (reference sequence). This CDR3 has 13 residues. V was pared by 7 bases and J by 8 bases, with 15 bases between. This CDR3 is CASTSTQGYEQFF. The CDR3 coding sequence is TGTGCCAGTACATCGACCCAGGGCTATGAGCAGTTCTTC. The full variable domain, with the rest looked up from reference TRBV19 and TRBJ2-1, is DGGITQSPKYLFRKEGQNVTLSCEQNLNHDAMYWYRQDPGQGLRLIYYSQIVNDFQKGDIAEGYSVSREKKESFPLTVTSAQKNPTAFYLCASTSTQGYEQFFGPGTRLTVL.

The gene calls are TRBV4-2 and TRBJ2-3, with D perhaps TRBD1 (6 bases). V lost 4 bases and J lost 6, with 23 bases in between. The CDR3 has 17 amino acids. The germline gives CDR1 LGHNA, CDR2 YNFKEQ. CDR3 sequence: CASSPAFQDRILDTQYF. The CDR3 DNA reads TGTGCCAGCAGCCCGGCTTTCCAGGACAGAATTCTGGATACGCAGTATTTT.

This clone appeared once. J is TRBJ1-1 and V is TRBV19; D possibly corresponds to TRBD1 (5 bases). Per the germline V gene, CDR1 is LNHDA and CDR2 is SQIVND (reference sequence). Trimming took off 3 bases at V and 8 bases at J, with 13 bases between the two ends. CDR3 length: 13 amino acids. CDR3 loop: CASSMPPGGEAFF. The DNA of the CDR3 is TGTGCCAGTAGTATGCCCCCCGGGGGAGAAGCTTTCTTT.

This chain uses TRBV7-2 with TRBJ2-7, with TRBD2 matching over 12 bases. CDR1 is SGHTA and CDR2 is FQGNSA in the germline V gene. V gave up 3 bases and J gave up 4 bases; unmatched junction bases: 4. The CDR3 runs 15 residues. The CDR3 reads CASSFRLAGEYEQYF. The CDR3 DNA is TGTGCCAGCAGCTTCAGACTAGCGGGAGAATACGAGCAGTACTTC.

The V and J genes are TRBV28 and TRBJ2-4, with 8 bases matching TRBD1. The CDR3 covers 14 residues. With V trimmed by 4 bases and J by 7 bases, 6 bases remained unmatched. CDR1 and CDR2 (germline): MDHEN, SYDVKM. CDR3 coding DNA: TGTGCCAGCAGTTCAGGGACAGGATTGAACATTCAGTACTTC. Amino acids: CASSSGTGLNIQYF. Together with reference TRBV28 and TRBJ2-4, the CDR3 gives the full variable domain: DVKVTQSSRYLVKRTGEKVFLECVQDMDHENMFWYRQDPGLGLRLIYFSYDVKMKEKGDIPEGYSVSREKKERFSLILESASTNQTSMYLCASSSGTGLNIQYFGAGTRLSVL.

The chain links TRBV18 to TRBJ2-6; 9 bases fit TRBD1. The germline V gene encodes CDR1 KGHSH and CDR2 LQKENI. Trimming cost V 4 bases and J 0 bases; bases outside gene matches: 4. The CDR3 has 17 amino acids. CDR3 region: CASSRGQGPSGANVLTF. Here the CDR3 DNA reads TGTGCCAGCTCACGGGGACAGGGACCCTCTGGGGCCAACGTCCTGACTTTC.

The chain links TRBV29-1 to TRBJ2-3; 7 positions agree with TRBD1. The junction had 13 bases not matched to a gene; V was cut back by 3 bases and J by 4 bases. The CDR3 covers 16 residues. Germline values: CDR1 SQVTM, CDR2 ANQGSEA. DNA for the CDR3: TGCAGCGTTGATAAGACAGGGTCTATGTTTGCAGATACGCAGTATTTT. It is translated as CSVDKTGSMFADTQYF.

A word on this clone: Other DNA variants within this sample encode the same CDR3. The rearrangement joins TRBV5-5 to TRBJ2-5, with 11 positions matching TRBD2. Germline V CDR1 and CDR2: SGHKS, YYEKEE (reference sequence). The CDR3 consists of 17 residues. V was pared by 4 bases and J by 4 bases, with 12 bases of the junction left unmatched. The CDR3 coding sequence is TGTGCCAGCAGCCCCCCCGGACTAGCGGGTGGGGGAGAGACCCAGTACTTC. As protein: CASSPPGLAGGGETQYF.

The chain couples TRBV5-4 to TRBJ2-7, with 11 positions matching TRBD2. Germline trimming cut 3 bases from V and 5 bases from J; bases unmatched to any gene: 10. This CDR3 is built from 16 residues. Germline V gene sequence: CDR1 SGHNT, CDR2 YYREEE (reference sequence). This CDR3 reads CASSSTSGKWYHEQYF. The CDR3 DNA is TGTGCCAGCAGCTCGACTAGCGGGAAATGGTACCACGAGCAGTACTTC.

The rearrangement joins TRBV19 to TRBJ1-2; TRBD1 might be the D (5 bases). V was pared by 3 bases and J by 4 bases, with 9 bases between. The germline V gene encodes CDR1 LNHDA and CDR2 SQIVND (reference sequence). This CDR3 is 13 amino acids long. The CDR3 bases are TGTGCCAGTAGTATGAGACAGATCTATGGCTACACCTTC. This encodes CASSMRQIYGYTF.

The V and J genes are TRBV6-5 and TRBJ1-1; TRBD1 is a possible D gene (5 bases). The CDR3 sequence is 15 residues long. Trimming left V 6 bases short and J 0 bases short, with 14 bases between. Germline V gene sequence: CDR1 MNHEY, CDR2 SVGAGI. CDR3 residues: CASSLLQGLNTEAFF. CDR3 bases: TGTGCCAGCAGCTTGTTGCAGGGTTTGAACACTGAAGCTTTCTTT.

This chain joins TRBV7-9 and TRBJ1-4; possible D gene TRBD1, 5 bases. CDR1 and CDR2 from the germline V gene are SEHNR and FQNEAQ (reference sequence). V was trimmed by 4 bases and J by 8 bases, leaving 23 bases between them. CDR3 length equals 17 residues. DNA for the CDR3: TGTGCCAGCAGCTCCCCTATTCCTGGGACTTGGGGGGAAAAACTGTTTTTT. Translated, it gives CASSSPIPGTWGEKLFF.

The J gene is TRBJ1-2, the V gene TRBV28; weak D call: TRBD1 (6 bases). Germline V gene lookup returns CDR1 MDHEN and CDR2 SYDVKM. CDR3 length: 15 amino acids. V was pared by 4 bases and J by 0 bases, with 12 bases between. The CDR3 DNA is TGTGCCAGCAGTTCCGGACAGAGAGCTAACTATGGCTACACCTTC. Residues: CASSSGQRANYGYTF.

V is TRBV19 and J is TRBJ1-2, with 7 bases fitting TRBD1. Trimming cost V 8 bases and J 7 bases; bases outside gene matches: 10. The germline V gene has CDR1 LNHDA and CDR2 SQIVND (reference sequence). This CDR3 comprises 13 residues. CDR3 residues: CASSRQGSGGYTF. In DNA form, the CDR3 reads TGTGCCAGTTCCCGACAGGGTAGCGGTGGCTACACCTTC.

By share, this clone counts as medium-sized. The chain is built from TRBV4-1 and TRBJ1-2, with D perhaps TRBD1 (5 bases). This CDR3 has 17 residues. V was shortened by 0 bases and J by 4 bases, with 18 bases between the two germline ends. Germline V lookup: CDR1 MGHRA, CDR2 YSYEKL. In DNA, the CDR3 is TGCGCCAGCAGCCAAGATCCCTTGGGGGGGTCCAGCTATGGCTACACCTTC. This translates into CASSQDPLGGSSYGYTF.

The chain joins TRBV7-8 to TRBJ2-3; 8 nucleotides line up with TRBD2. V dropped 2 bases and J dropped 6; count of bases not matched to a gene: 7. There are 15 residues in the CDR3. Germline V CDR1 and CDR2: SGHVS, FQNEAQ. CDR3 loop: CASSLTERGYDTQYF. The CDR3 DNA is TGTGCCAGCAGCTTAACGGAGCGGGGGTATGATACGCAGTATTTT.

This clone is a singleton in its sample. This CDR3 reads CASSLDKGYGGYTF. The DNA of the CDR3 is TGTGCCAGCAGCCTCGACAAGGGGTACGGGGGCTACACCTTC. This chain connects TRBV21-1 to TRBJ1-2; the tabulated D call, TRBD1, remains unverified against the DNA. TRBV21-1 is termed a pseudogene. There are 14 residues in the CDR3.

The rearrangement uses TRBV5-5 and TRBJ1-1; D remains ambiguous. The CDR3 sequence is 14 residues long. From germline, CDR1 is SGHKS and CDR2 YYEKEE (reference sequence). Trimming removed 1 base from V and 1 base from J, with 8 bases in between. In DNA form, the CDR3 reads TGTGCCAGCAGCTTGTCTCGGGGGAACACTGAAGCTTTCTTT. Its protein is CASSLSRGNTEAFF. Full variable domain (rest looked up from reference TRBV5-5 and TRBJ1-1): DAGVTQSPTHLIKTRGQQVTLRCSPISGHKSVSWYQQVLGQGPQFIFQYYEKEERGRGNFPDRFSARQFPNYSSELNVNALLLGDSALYLCASSLSRGNTEAFFGQGTRLTVV.

This chain links TRBV7-2 with TRBJ2-3; 9 nucleotides align to TRBD2. The CDR3 has 15 residues. J was trimmed by 4 bases and V by 6 bases; bases with no gene match: 8. Germline-derived CDR1 and CDR2 are SGHTA and FQGNSA. CDR3 loop: CASSSAGGFPDTQYF. The CDR3 coding sequence is TGTGCCAGCAGTTCAGCGGGAGGTTTCCCAGATACGCAGTATTTT.